The 12 T cell receptor beta chains below come from one sample, sequenced in a study of blood T cell repertoires in COVID-19. Only in-frame clones appear in the TCRdb table, and some are missing; sequencing was by immunoSEQ multiplex PCR. The repertoire includes over 250,000 clones, about nine tenths of them detected once, and about 9.8% sits in the top ten. The sample taken for sequencing was PBMCs or T cells enriched from blood (not recorded which). The source is a woman aged 18 to 35 who had recovered from COVID-19.

V gene TRBV7-2 combines with J gene TRBJ2-5; 8 bases map to TRBD2. Trimming took 3 bases from V and 1 from J; bases not matched to a gene: 4. The CDR3 has 15 amino acids. Germline V gives CDR1 SGHTA, CDR2 FQGNSA. CDR3 residues: CASSLPLAAQETQYF. The DNA of the CDR3 is TGTGCCAGCAGCTTGCCACTAGCGGCCCAAGAGACCCAGTACTTC.

The CDR3 is CASRQNRPTSEKLFF. In nucleotides, the CDR3 is TGTGCCAGCAGACAGAACAGACCCACCAGTGAAAAACTGTTTTTT. The chain uses TRBV2 and TRBJ1-4; unclear D gene. There are 15 residues in the CDR3. Germline V gene data show CDR1 as SNHLY and CDR2 as FYNNEI. Trimming shortened V by 6 bases and J by 7 bases, and 18 bases separated the two germline ends.

The CDR3 bases are TGTGCCAGCAGCTCTCTAGCGGACCTATCCTACAATGAGCAGTTCTTC. Residues: CASSSLADLSYNEQFF. The chain links TRBV7-9 to TRBJ2-1, with 7 bases identical to TRBD2. The CDR3 spans 16 residues. V was pared by 4 bases and J by 1 base, with 7 bases of the junction left unmatched. Germline lookup yields CDR1 SEHNR and CDR2 FQNEAQ (reference sequence).

The chain employs TRBV4-3 and TRBJ2-1; D gene uncertain. With 2 bases removed from V and 8 bases from J, the gap between germline ends came to 16 bases. Germline loops: CDR1 LGHNA, CDR2 YSLEER. The CDR3 extends over 15 amino acids. The CDR3 loop reads CASSQSPSRRDEQFF. In DNA, the CDR3 is TGCGCCAGCAGCCAATCCCCTTCGCGGCGTGATGAGCAGTTCTTC.

This clone occurred a few times. This rearrangement joins TRBV11-3 to TRBJ2-1; TRBD2 might be the D (5 bases). The CDR3 covers 12 residues. Germline lookup yields CDR1 SGHNT and CDR2 YENEEA. V gave up 3 bases and J gave up 6 bases, with 6 bases separating them. In nucleotides, the CDR3 is TGTGCCAGCAGCTTCGAGGGCAATGAGCAGTTCTTC. It translates to CASSFEGNEQFF.

A few counts support this clone. The gene calls are TRBV2 and TRBJ2-2, with D uncertain. V dropped 2 bases and J dropped 6 bases, with 10 bases sitting between them. The CDR3 loop spans 14 amino acids. Germline V CDR1 and CDR2: SNHLY, FYNNEI. The CDR3 nucleotides read TGTGCCAGCAGTGAATCCCTAGTCCCCGGGGAGCTGTTTTTT. Protein product: CASSESLVPGELFF.

This chain links TRBV6-5 with TRBJ2-2; D is unresolved. Trimming left V 3 bases short and J 7 bases short, with 9 bases between. CDR3 size: 13 residues. The germline V gene has CDR1 MNHEY and CDR2 SVGAGI. The CDR3 nucleotides read TGTGCCAGCAGTTATTTCGCGGACGGGGAGCTGTTTTTT. This encodes CASSYFADGELFF.

The chain uses TRBV11-1 and TRBJ1-4; D is ambiguous. Looked up from germline, CDR1 is SGHAT and CDR2 is FQDESV (reference sequence). Trimming stripped 4 bases from V and 4 bases from J, with 13 bases between. This CDR3 has 15 residues. The CDR3 region has the DNA TGTGCCAGCAGCTGCCCGCCAGATTATAATGAAAAACTGTTTTTT. Residues: CASSCPPDYNEKLFF.

This sequence joins TRBV3-1 (or the pseudogene TRBV3-2) and TRBJ1-3; a possible D gene is TRBD1 (5 bases). Germline V gene lookup returns CDR1 LGHDT and CDR2 YNNKEL (reference sequence). The CDR3 is 19 residues long. Between the trimmed V and J ends, which lost 1 base and 2 bases, there was a span of 21 bases. The CDR3 DNA reads as TGTGCCAGCAGCCAAGTTCAGGCAGACCTCCAGGACACTGGAAACACCATATATTTT. Translated, it gives CASSQVQADLQDTGNTIYF.

This chain uses TRBV15 with TRBJ1-6; D gene unclear. Trimming stripped 0 bases from V and 13 bases from J, with 10 bases between. The CDR3 totals 13 residues. The germline gives CDR1 LNHNV, CDR2 YYDKDF (reference sequence). CDR3 sequence: CATSRELPEPLHF. The CDR3 nucleotides are TGTGCCACCAGCAGAGAGCTGCCTGAGCCCCTCCACTTT.

The chain joins TRBV4-2 to TRBJ2-2, with 11 bases matching TRBD2. CDR1 is LGHNA, CDR2 YNFKEQ, per germline. V gave up 1 base and J gave up 4 bases; unmatched junction bases: 2. The CDR3 loop spans 16 amino acids. As DNA, the CDR3 is TGTGCCAGCAGCCAAGGGCTAGCGGGGGGCACCGGGGAGCTGTTTTTT. Its translation is CASSQGLAGGTGELFF.

V and J are TRBV18 and TRBJ1-5; 9 bases map to TRBD1. This CDR3 comprises 16 residues. The J segment lost 1 base and the V segment lost 6 bases, leaving 7 bases of the junction unmatched. Germline V CDR1 and CDR2: KGHSH, LQKENI. CDR3 sequence reads: CASSYGTGKSNQPQHF. The CDR3 nucleotides read TGTGCCAGCTCGTACGGGACAGGGAAAAGCAATCAGCCCCAGCATTTT. The whole variable domain, filled in from reference TRBV18 and TRBJ1-5, reads NAGVMQNPRHLVRRRGQEARLRCSPMKGHSHVYWYRQLPEEGLKFMVYLQKENIIDESGMPKERFSAEFPKEGPSILRIQQVVRGDSAAYFCASSYGTGKSNQPQHFGDGTRLSIL.